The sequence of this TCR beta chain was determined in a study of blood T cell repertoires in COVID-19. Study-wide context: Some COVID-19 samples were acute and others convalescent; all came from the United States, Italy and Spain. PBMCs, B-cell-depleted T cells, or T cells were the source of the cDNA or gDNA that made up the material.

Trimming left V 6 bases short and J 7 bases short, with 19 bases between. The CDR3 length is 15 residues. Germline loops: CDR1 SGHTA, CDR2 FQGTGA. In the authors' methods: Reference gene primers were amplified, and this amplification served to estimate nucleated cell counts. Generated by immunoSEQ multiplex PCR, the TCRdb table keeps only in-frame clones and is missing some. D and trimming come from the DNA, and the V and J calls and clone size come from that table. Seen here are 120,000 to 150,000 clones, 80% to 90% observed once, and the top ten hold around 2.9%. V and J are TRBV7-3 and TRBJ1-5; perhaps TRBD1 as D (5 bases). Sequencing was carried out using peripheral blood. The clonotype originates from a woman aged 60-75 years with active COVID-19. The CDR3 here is CASSSTTEKEQPQHF. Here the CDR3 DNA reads TGTGCCAGCAGTTCAACGACAGAAAAAGAACAGCCCCAGCATTTT.